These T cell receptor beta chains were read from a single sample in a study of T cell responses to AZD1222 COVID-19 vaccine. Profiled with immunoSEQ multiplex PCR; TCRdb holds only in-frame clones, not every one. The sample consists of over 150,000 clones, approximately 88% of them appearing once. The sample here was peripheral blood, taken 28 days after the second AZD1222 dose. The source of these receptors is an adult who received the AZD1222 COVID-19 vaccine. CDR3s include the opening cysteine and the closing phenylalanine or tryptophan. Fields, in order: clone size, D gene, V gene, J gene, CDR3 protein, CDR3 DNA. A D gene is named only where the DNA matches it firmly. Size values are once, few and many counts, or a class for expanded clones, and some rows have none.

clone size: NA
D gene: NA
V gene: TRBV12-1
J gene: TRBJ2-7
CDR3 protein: CASSFVGPKGSYEQYF
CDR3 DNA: TGTGCCAGCAGCTTTGTGGGACCGAAGGGATCCTACGAGCAGTACTTC

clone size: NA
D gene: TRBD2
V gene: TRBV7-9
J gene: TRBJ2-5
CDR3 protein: CASSPGGTSGGETQYF
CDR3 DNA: TGTGCCAGCAGCCCCGGGGGGACTAGCGGGGGAGAGACCCAGTACTTC

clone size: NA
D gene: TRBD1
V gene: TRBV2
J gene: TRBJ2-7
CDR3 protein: CARGPTGGVYEQYF
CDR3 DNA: TGTGCCAGGGGACCGACAGGGGGCGTTTACGAGCAGTACTTC

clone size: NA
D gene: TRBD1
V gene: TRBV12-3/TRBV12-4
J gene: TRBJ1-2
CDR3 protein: CASSLTGGLGYTF
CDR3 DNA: TGTGCCAGCAGTTTGACAGGGGGCCTCGGCTACACCTTC

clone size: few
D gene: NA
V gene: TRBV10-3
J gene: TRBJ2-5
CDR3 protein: CAISDSEETQYF
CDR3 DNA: TGTGCCATCAGTGACAGTGAAGAGACCCAGTACTTC

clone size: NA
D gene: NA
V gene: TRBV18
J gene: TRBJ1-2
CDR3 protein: CASSPRPEGSYGYTF
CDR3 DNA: TGTGCCAGCTCACCCCGCCCGGAGGGCTCATATGGCTACACCTTC

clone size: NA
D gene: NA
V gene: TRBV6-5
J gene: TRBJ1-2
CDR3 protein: CATGGGVRGYTF
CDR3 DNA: TGTGCCACCGGAGGAGGGGTGCGTGGCTACACCTTC

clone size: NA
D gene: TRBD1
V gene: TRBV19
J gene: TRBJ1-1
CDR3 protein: CASSLSGTGNRAFF
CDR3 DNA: TGTGCCAGTAGTCTATCCGGGACAGGGAATAGGGCTTTCTTT

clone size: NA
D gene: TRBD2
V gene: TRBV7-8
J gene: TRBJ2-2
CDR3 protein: CASSFREVTGELFF
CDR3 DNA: TGTGCCAGCAGCTTTCGGGAGGTCACCGGGGAGCTGTTTTTT

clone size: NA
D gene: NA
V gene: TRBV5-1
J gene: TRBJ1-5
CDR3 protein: CASAPLGGPNQPQHF
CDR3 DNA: TGCGCCAGCGCGCCCCTGGGAGGACCGAATCAGCCCCAGCATTTT

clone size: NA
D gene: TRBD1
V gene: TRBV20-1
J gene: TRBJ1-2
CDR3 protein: CSASHRGVGYGYTF
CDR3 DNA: TGCAGTGCTAGTCACAGGGGTGTAGGGTATGGCTACACCTTC

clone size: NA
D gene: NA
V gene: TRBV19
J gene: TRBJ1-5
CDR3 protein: CASRPTGLLNQPQHF
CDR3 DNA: TGTGCCAGTAGGCCTACAGGGTTGTTAAATCAGCCCCAGCATTTT

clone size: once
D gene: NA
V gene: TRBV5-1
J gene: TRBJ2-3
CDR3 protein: CASREGQLVTDTQYF
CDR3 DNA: TGCGCCAGCAGGGAGGGGCAGTTAGTCACAGATACGCAGTATTTT

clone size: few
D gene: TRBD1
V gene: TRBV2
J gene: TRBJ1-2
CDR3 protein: CASRRQGTNYGYTF
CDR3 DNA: TGTGCCAGCAGGAGACAGGGAACCAACTATGGCTACACCTTC

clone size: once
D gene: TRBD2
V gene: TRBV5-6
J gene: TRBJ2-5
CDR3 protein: CASSIIAGSETQYF
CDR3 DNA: TGTGCCAGCAGCATAATAGCGGGGTCGGAGACCCAGTACTTC

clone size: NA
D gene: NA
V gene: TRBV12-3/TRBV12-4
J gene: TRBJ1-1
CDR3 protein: CASSFRQEAFF
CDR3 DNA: TGTGCCAGCAGTTTTCGGCAAGAAGCTTTCTTT